This record looks at one T cell receptor beta chain sequence and its context. The antigen is unknown. These data are taken from a study of CD8 T cells in Susac syndrome. Turning to the study itself: When their blood was taken, patients with Susac syndrome were therapy-naive, taking corticosteroids, or taking intravenous immunoglobulin alone.

CD8+ and CD4+ T cells from blood underwent TCR beta sequencing. Diagnostic criteria defined recently for definite or probable disease were met by the Susac syndrome patients. V shed 3 bases and J shed 4 bases, with 13 bases lying between them. There are 14 residues in the CDR3. The germline V gene encodes CDR1 DFQATT and CDR2 SNEGSKA (reference sequence). Study-level results: Expansion of clones was not seen in the CD4+ T cell repertoires of Susac syndrome.

RNA in amounts of roughly 0.5 to 1 ug was reverse transcribed with random hexamers. TCRdb called the immunoSEQ multiplex PCR reads again in MiXCR, with one record for every CDR3 protein. The sample lists about 94,000 distinct CDR3 sequences, roughly 94% seen once, with around 0.33% in the top ten. The genes are TRBV20-1 and TRBJ2-1; a possible D gene is TRBD2 (6 bases). Source material: CD4+ T cells from PBMCs. This TCR derives from a human donor with Susac syndrome. The CDR3 is CSARTGLGYNEQFF. CDR3 in DNA: TGCAGTGCTAGGACGGGACTGGGTTACAATGAGCAGTTCTTC.